This TCR beta chain was identified during a study of CD8 T cells in cerebrospinal fluid in Alzheimer's disease. The germline V gene has CDR1 DFQATT and CDR2 SNEGSKA (reference sequence). The CDR3 totals 15 residues. This clonotype is deemed medium-sized by its frequency. With the 10x single-cell sequencing reads reprocessed, TCRdb shows one record per CDR3 protein and no DNA. There are some 1,100 distinct CDR3 sequences in the sample, with 8% held by the top ten. All participants were free of acute infectious disease and in good physical condition. Sequencing input: cerebrospinal fluid. This TCR was recovered from a human donor in good health. The rearrangement uses TRBV20-1 and TRBJ2-1; as DNA is missing, the TRBD2 call by TCRdb cannot be tested. This CDR3 is CSAKDSGGIYNEQFF.